These 5 T cell receptor beta chains originate from one sample sequenced in a study of Graves' ophthalmopathy and Graves' hyperthyroidism. RNA served as the template for amplifying TCR beta CDR3 regions. An initial RT-PCR round employing HTBI primers preceded a second-round multiplex PCR. Via MiXCR, TCRdb re-called the multiplex PCR reads, giving one row per CDR3 protein. The sample contains about 500,000 distinct CDR3 sequences, under 15% of which appear only once. Sequencing was carried out using blood. Receptors originate from a woman between 25 and 40 years old with Graves' ophthalmopathy.

This clonotype was recorded many times. V usage is TRBV5-1 and J usage is TRBJ2-7; no clear D. There are 16 residues in the CDR3. Germline V gene lookup returns CDR1 SGHRS and CDR2 YFSETQ. V shed 0 bases and J shed 3 bases, with 16 bases lying between them. CDR3 nucleotides: TGCGCCAGCAGCTTGGCCGGTGGCAGGTCCTACTACGAGCAGTACTTC. It encodes CASSLAGGRSYYEQYF.

This clonotype was counted ten times or more. CDR3 DNA sequence: TGTGCCAGCAGTGAATTTTCAGGGGATCAAGAGACCCAGTACTTC. Translating it yields CASSEFSGDQETQYF. The rearrangement uses TRBV6-1 and TRBJ2-5; a possible D gene is TRBD1 (6 bases). Trimming removed 2 bases from V and 2 bases from J, with 12 bases in between. Germline-derived CDR1 and CDR2 are MNHNS and SASEGT. The CDR3 is 15 residues long.

Ten or more counts support this clonotype. The chain is built from TRBV2 and TRBJ2-7; 7 bases agree with TRBD1. This CDR3 spans 13 amino acids. V lost 4 bases to trimming and J lost 6 bases; unmatched junction nucleotides: 6. Germline V gene data show CDR1 as SNHLY and CDR2 as FYNNEI. CDR3 coding DNA: TGTGCCAGCAGTGTCACCACAGGGGTCGAGCAGTACTTC. Residues: CASSVTTGVEQYF.

There are a few counts of this clonotype. V usage is TRBV13 and J usage is TRBJ1-1, with D unresolved. CDR1 is PRHDT, CDR2 FYEKMQ, per germline (reference sequence). Trimming took 2 bases from V and 1 from J, leaving 11 bases between them. This CDR3 is 15 amino acids long. The CDR3: CASSLFWLKNTEAFF. The CDR3 DNA reads as TGTGCCAGCAGCTTATTTTGGCTGAAGAACACTGAAGCTTTCTTT.

This clonotype has only a few counts. The chain uses TRBV6-1 and TRBJ2-5; 8 bases fit TRBD1. The CDR3 sequence is 15 residues long. Germline trimming cut 6 bases from V and 1 base from J; bases unmatched to any gene: 7. Germline CDR1 reads MNHNS; CDR2 reads SASEGT. CDR3: CASRRIGTGQETQYF. The CDR3 DNA is TGTGCCAGCAGGAGGATTGGGACAGGCCAAGAGACCCAGTACTTC.